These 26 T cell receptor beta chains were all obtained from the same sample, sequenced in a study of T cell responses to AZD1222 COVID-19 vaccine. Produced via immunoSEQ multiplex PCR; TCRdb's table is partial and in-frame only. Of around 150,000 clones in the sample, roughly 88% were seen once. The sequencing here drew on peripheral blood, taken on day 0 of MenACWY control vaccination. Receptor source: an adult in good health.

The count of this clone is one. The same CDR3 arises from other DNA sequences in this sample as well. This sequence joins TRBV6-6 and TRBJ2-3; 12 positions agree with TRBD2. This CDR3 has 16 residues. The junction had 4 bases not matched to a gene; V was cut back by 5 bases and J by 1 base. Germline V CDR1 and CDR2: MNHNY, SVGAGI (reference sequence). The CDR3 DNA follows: TGTGCCAGCAGTCAACGACTAGCGGGGGGCACAGATACGCAGTATTTT. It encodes CASSQRLAGGTDTQYF.

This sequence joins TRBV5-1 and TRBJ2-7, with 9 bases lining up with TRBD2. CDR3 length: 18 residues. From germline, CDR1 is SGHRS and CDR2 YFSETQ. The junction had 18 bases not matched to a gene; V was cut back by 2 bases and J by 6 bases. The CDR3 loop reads CASSLVASGASVIGEQYF. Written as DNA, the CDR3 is TGCGCCAGCAGCTTAGTGGCTAGCGGGGCGAGCGTAATTGGCGAGCAGTACTTC.

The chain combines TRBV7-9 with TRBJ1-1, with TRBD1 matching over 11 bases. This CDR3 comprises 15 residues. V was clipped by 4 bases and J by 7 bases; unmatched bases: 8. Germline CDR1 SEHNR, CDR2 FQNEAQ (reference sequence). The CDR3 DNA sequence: TGTGCCAGCAGCTCTGGACAGGGGGCGAAGATTGAAGCTTTCTTT. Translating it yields CASSSGQGAKIEAFF.

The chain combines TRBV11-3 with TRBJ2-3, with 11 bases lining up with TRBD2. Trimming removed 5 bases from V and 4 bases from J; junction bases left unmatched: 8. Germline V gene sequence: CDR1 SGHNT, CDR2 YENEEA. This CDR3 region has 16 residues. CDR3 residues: CASSPGIAGGADTQYF. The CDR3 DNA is TGTGCCAGCAGCCCTGGGATAGCGGGGGGGGCAGATACGCAGTATTTT. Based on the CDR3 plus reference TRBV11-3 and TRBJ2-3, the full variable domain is EAGVVQSPRYKIIEKKQPVAFWCNPISGHNTLYWYLQNLGQGPELLIRYENEEAVDDSQLPKDRFSAERLKGVDSTLKIQPAELGDSAVYLCASSPGIAGGADTQYFGPGTRLTVL.

Written as DNA, the CDR3 is TGTGCCTGCGGTCATCTCGAGGATAATGAAAAACTGTTTTTT. Residues: CACGHLEDNEKLFF. The chain employs TRBV30 and TRBJ1-4, with unresolved D. The ends were cut back, 6 bases at V and 4 bases at J, with 15 bases in the middle. CDR3 length equals 14 residues. Per the germline V gene, CDR1 is GTSNPN and CDR2 is SVGIG (reference sequence). Complete variable domain (other parts from reference TRBV30 and TRBJ1-4): SQTIHQWPATLVQPVGSPLSLECTVEGTSNPNLYWYRQAAGRGLQLLFYSVGIGQISSEVPQNLSASRPQDRQFILSSKKLLLSDSGFYLCACGHLEDNEKLFFGSGTQLSVL.

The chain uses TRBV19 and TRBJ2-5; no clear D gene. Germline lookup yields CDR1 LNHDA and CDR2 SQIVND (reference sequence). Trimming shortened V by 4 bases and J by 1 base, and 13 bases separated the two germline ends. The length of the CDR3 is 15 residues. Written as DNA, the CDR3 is TGTGCCAGTAGTAGACTTGTTCGAGTCCAAGAGACCCAGTACTTC. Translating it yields CASSRLVRVQETQYF.

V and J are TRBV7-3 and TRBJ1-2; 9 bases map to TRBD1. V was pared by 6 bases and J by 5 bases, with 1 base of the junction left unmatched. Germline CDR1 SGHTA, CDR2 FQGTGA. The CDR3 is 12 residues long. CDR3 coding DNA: TGTGCCAGCAGTGACAGGGGGTATGGCTACACCTTC. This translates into CASSDRGYGYTF.

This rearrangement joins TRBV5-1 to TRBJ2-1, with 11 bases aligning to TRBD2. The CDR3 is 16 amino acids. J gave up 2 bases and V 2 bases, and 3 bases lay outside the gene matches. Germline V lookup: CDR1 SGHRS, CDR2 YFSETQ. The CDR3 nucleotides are TGCGCCAGCAGCTTTGGACTAGCGGGTACCTACAATGAGCAGTTCTTC. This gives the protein CASSFGLAGTYNEQFF.

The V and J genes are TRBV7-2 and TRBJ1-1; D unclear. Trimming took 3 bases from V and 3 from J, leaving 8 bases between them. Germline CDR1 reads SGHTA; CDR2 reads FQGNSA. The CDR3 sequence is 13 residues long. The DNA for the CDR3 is TGTGCCAGCAGCTTGTCTGTCTACACTGAAGCTTTCTTT. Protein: CASSLSVYTEAFF.

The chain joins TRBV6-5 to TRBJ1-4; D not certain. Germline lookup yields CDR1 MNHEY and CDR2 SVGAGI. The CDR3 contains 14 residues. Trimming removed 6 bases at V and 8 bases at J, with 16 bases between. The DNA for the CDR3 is TGTGCCAGCAGGGCCCCGGCAGGCGGGGAAAAACTGTTTTTT. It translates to CASRAPAGGEKLFF.

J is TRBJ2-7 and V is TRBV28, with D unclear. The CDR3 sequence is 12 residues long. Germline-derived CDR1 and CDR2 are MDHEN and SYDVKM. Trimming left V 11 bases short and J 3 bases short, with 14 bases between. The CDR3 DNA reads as TGTGCCTCGAGCCCGCGTCTCTACGAGCAGTACTTC. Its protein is CASSPRLYEQYF.

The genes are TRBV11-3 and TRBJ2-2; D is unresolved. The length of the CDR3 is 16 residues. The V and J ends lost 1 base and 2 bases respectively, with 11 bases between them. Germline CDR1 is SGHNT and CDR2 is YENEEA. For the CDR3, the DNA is TGTGCCAGCAGCTTAGTCGGCACAGAAAACACCGGGGAGCTGTTTTTT. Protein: CASSLVGTENTGELFF.

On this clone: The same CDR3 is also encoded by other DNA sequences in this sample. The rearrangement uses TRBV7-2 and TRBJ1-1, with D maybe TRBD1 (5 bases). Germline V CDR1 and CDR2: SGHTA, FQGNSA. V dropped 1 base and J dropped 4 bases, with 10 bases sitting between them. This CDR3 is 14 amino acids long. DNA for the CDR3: TGTGCCAGCAGCTTAGATGCGGGGGTCACTGAAGCTTTCTTT. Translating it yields CASSLDAGVTEAFF.

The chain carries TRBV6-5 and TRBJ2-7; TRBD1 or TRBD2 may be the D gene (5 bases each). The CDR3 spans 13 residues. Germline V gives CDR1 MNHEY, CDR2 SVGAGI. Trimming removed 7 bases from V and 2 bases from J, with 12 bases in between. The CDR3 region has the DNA TGTGCCAGCACCCAGGGTAGCGCCTACGAGCAGTACTTC. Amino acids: CASTQGSAYEQYF.

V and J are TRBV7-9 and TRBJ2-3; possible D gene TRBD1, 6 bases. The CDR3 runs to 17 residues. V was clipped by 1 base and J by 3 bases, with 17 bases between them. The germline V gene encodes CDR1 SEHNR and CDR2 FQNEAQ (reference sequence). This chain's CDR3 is CASSLVAGAGGTDTQYF. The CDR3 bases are TGTGCCAGCAGCTTAGTTGCAGGGGCCGGTGGGACAGATACGCAGTATTTT.

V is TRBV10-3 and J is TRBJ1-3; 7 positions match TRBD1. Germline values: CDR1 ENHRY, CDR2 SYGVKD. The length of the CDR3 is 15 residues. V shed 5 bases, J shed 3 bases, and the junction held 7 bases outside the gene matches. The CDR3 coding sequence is TGTGCCATCAGTAGAAGGGGGCCAAGTGGAAACACCATATATTTT. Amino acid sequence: CAISRRGPSGNTIYF.

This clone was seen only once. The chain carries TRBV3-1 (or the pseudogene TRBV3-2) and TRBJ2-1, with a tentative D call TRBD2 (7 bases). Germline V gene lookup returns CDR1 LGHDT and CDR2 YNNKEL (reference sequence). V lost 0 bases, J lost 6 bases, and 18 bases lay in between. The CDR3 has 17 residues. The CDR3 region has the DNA TGTGCCAGCAGCCAAGATCGTACGCGGGGGCGGGGCAATGAGCAGTTCTTC. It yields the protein CASSQDRTRGRGNEQFF.

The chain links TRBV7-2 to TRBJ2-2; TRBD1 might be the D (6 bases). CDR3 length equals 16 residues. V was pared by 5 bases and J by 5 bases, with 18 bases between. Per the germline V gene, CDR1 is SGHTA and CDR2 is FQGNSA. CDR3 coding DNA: TGTGCCAGCAGCACACTTCAGGGGTTTAGGACCGGGGAGCTGTTTTTT. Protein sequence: CASSTLQGFRTGELFF.

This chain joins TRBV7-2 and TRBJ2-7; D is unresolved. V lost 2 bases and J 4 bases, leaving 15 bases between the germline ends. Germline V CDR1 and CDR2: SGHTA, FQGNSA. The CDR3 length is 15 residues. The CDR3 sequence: CASSLPGTLGYEQYF. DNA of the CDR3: TGTGCCAGCAGCTTACCAGGCACCCTGGGGTACGAGCAGTACTTC.

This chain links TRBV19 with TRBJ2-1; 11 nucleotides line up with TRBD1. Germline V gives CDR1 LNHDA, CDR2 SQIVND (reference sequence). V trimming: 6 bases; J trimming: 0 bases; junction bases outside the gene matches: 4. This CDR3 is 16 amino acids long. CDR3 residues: CASRWDRGVSYNEQFF. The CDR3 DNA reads TGTGCCAGTAGATGGGACAGGGGGGTCTCCTACAATGAGCAGTTCTTC.

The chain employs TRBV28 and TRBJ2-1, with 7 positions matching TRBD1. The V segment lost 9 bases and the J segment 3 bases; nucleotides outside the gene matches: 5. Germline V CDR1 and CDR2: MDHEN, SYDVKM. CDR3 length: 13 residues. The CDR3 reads CASRQGLYNEQFF. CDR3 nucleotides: TGTGCCAGTAGACAGGGCCTCTACAATGAGCAGTTCTTC.

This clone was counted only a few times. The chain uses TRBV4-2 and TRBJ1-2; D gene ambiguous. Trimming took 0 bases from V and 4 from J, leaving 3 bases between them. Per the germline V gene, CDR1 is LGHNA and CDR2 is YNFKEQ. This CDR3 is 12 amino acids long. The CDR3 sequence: CASSQDAYGYTF. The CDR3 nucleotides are TGTGCCAGCAGCCAAGATGCCTATGGCTACACCTTC.

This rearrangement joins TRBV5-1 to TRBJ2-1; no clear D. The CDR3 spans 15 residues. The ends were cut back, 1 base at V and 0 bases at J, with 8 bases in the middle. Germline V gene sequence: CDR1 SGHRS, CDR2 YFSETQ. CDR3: CASSLSGASYNEQFF. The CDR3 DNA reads TGCGCCAGCAGCTTGTCAGGAGCCTCCTACAATGAGCAGTTCTTC.

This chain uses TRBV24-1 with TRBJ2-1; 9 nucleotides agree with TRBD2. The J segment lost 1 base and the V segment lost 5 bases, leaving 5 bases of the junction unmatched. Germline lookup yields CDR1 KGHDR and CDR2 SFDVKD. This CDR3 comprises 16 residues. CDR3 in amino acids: CATSGNLAGSYNEQFF. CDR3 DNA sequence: TGTGCCACCAGTGGTAACCTAGCGGGATCCTACAATGAGCAGTTCTTC.

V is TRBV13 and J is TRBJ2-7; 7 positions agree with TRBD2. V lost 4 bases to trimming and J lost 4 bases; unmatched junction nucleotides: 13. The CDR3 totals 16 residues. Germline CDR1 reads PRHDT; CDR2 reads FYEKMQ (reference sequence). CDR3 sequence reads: CASSSAWAGEAYEQYF. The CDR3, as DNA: TGTGCCAGCAGCTCCGCGTGGGCGGGAGAGGCATACGAGCAGTACTTC. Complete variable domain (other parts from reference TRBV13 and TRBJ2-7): AAGVIQSPRHLIKEKRETATLKCYPIPRHDTVYWYQQGPGQDPQFLISFYEKMQSDKGSIPDRFSAQQFSDYHSELNMSSLELGDSALYFCASSSAWAGEAYEQYFGPGTRLTVT.

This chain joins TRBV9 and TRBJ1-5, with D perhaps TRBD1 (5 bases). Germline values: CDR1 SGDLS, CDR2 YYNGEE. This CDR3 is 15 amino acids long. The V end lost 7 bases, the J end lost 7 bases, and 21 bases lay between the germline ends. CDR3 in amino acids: CASSGTSDFYQPQHF. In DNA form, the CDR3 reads TGTGCCAGCTCTGGGACCTCAGATTTCTACCAGCCCCAGCATTTT.